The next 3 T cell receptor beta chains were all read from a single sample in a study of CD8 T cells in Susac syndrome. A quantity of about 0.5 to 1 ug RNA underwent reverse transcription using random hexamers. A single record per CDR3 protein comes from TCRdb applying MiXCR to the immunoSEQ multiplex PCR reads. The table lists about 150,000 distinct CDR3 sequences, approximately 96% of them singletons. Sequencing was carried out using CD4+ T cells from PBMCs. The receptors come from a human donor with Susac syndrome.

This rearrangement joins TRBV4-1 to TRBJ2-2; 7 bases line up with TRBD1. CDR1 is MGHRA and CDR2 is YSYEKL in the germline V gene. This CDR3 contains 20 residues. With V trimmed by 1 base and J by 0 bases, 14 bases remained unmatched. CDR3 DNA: TGCGCCAGCAGCCAAGTCGGGGACAGACTCATCCCTGCGAACACCGGGGAGCTGTTTTTT. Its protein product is CASSQVGDRLIPANTGELFF.

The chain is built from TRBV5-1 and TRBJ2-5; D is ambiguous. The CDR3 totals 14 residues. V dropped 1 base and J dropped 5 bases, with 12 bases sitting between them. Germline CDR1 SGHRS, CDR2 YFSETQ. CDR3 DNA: TGCGCCAGCAGCTTGAATGTAGGGCAGGAGACCCAGTACTTC. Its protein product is CASSLNVGQETQYF.

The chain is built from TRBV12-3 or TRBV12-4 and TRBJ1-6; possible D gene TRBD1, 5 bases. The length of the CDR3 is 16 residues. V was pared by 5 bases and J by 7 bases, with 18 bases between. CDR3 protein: CASSGRLRDGNSPLHF. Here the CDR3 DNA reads TGTGCCAGCAGTGGACGGTTGAGGGACGGAAATTCACCCCTCCACTTT.